The text below deals with one T cell receptor (beta chain). Which antigen it targets is not known. The input lacks base qualities; no much larger clone sits a single base away. Spanning cysteine to phenylalanine, the CDR3 consists of 12 amino acids. The kept DNA is CDR3 alone, 36 bases in frame from the first base. CDR1 ENHRY and CDR2 SYGVKD were looked up in the germline V gene. The junction shows trimming of 11 bases on V and 0 bases on J, plus 10 bases between the germline ends. The treatment or condition label of this sample denotes: in vitro stimulation with specific CMV peptide epitopes to enrich CMV-specific T cells. The sample comes from a study of T cell repertoires in cytomegalovirus infection (dated by TCRdb to about 2019). Broadly, across the study: The peptide stimulations were aimed at well-studied HLA-B-restricted epitopes as well as recently identified HLA-C-restricted CMV epitopes, whose presentation resists viral immunomodulation. The HLA type of each donor mattered for the analysis, because public TCR beta signatures pointed to carriage of CMV infection along with the matching HLA type.

What the work shows at the level of the full study, not this receptor alone: In both this cohort and an independent cohort of several hundred donors, the cumulative frequency of public TCR beta family members distinguished carriers of CMV infection plus the relevant HLA type. In the ex vivo response, HLA-C-restricted CMV-specific TCR beta clonotypes were dominant, and in two of eight donors the single most frequent clonotype came from this HLA-C-restricted group.

Sequenced on an Illumina HiSeq 1500. Using fastp trimming at Q25 and MiXCR clonotype assembly, TCRdb reanalyzed the public sequencing data and kept in-frame beta chains. Every entry covers one CDR3 protein and lists the most common genes and DNA from its rows. The sample table shows under 850,000 distinct CDR3 sequences, and around 31% are seen once. The ten largest clones capture roughly 20% of the sample. This clonotype was obtained from a human donor in good health (CMV status not recorded). Some clones in this sample may be carry-over from other donors' samples. The rearranged segments are TRBV10-3 and TRBJ1-1; the D segment cannot be called with confidence. The specimen comprised cultured PBMCs, sampled from culture after CMV antigen stimulation. The DNA sequence is as follows: TGTGCCGCCAGGACGGTGAACACTGAAGCTTTCTTT. This translates into CAARTVNTEAFF.